These T cell receptor beta chains were read from a single sample in a study of CD8 T cells in ankylosing spondylitis. Each CDR3 protein is one row after TCRdb ran MiXCR on the 5' RACE reads. Counted here are 350,000 or so distinct CDR3 sequences, approximately 10% occurring once; the ten biggest clones make up roughly 9.2%. The sequenced sample was blood, either unsorted or a sorted T cell fraction (not recorded which). These TCRs come from a female donor with ankylosing spondylitis or in good health (not recorded which). CDR3s include the opening cysteine and the closing phenylalanine or tryptophan. The order of the fields is D gene, J gene, clone size, V gene, CDR3 protein, CDR3 DNA. A D gene is named only where the DNA matches it firmly. A clone size is listed for some rows: how often the clone was seen (once, few, many), or a class if it is expanded.

D: TRBD2
J: TRBJ2-1
size: many
V: TRBV20-1
CDR3: CSARETSGYYNEQFF
DNA: TGCAGTGCTAGAGAGACTAGCGGTTACTACAATGAGCAGTTCTTC

D: NA
J: TRBJ2-1
size: NA
V: TRBV20-1
CDR3: CSAPREVPNEQFF
DNA: TGCAGTGCCCCAAGGGAGGTCCCCAATGAGCAGTTCTTC

D: TRBD1
J: TRBJ1-5
size: many
V: TRBV28
CDR3: CASSFPTTGIDNQPQHF
DNA: TGTGCCAGCAGTTTCCCGACGACAGGGATTGACAATCAGCCCCAGCATTTT

D: TRBD2
J: TRBJ2-3
size: few
V: TRBV5-1
CDR3: CASSLVAGATDTQYF
DNA: TGCGCCAGCAGCTTGGTGGCGGGAGCGACAGATACGCAGTATTTT

D: NA
J: TRBJ1-3
size: many
V: TRBV3-1
CDR3: CASSLLRVTGNTIYF
DNA: TGTGCCAGCAGCCTACTTCGGGTTACGGGAAACACCATATATTTT

D: NA
J: TRBJ2-3
size: many
V: TRBV7-2
CDR3: CASSIQGKSTDTQYF
DNA: TGTGCCAGCAGCATACAGGGCAAAAGCACAGATACGCAGTATTTT

D: NA
J: TRBJ2-7
size: few
V: TRBV3-1
CDR3: CASSQSRASARSVEQYF
DNA: TGTGCCAGCAGCCAAAGCCGCGCTAGCGCAAGGAGCGTCGAGCAGTACTTC

D: NA
J: TRBJ1-1
size: NA
V: TRBV20-1
CDR3: CSAKIGETEAFF
DNA: TGCAGTGCTAAGATTGGGGAAACTGAAGCTTTCTTT

D: TRBD2
J: TRBJ2-5
size: many
V: TRBV5-1
CDR3: CASSSALAGGQETQYF
DNA: TGCGCCAGCAGCTCCGCCTTAGCGGGGGGCCAAGAGACCCAGTACTTC

D: TRBD1
J: TRBJ1-2
size: many
V: TRBV10-3
CDR3: CAISLGQVNVPGYTF
DNA: TGTGCCATCAGCTTAGGACAGGTCAACGTACCTGGCTACACCTTC

D: NA
J: TRBJ2-1
size: NA
V: TRBV3-1
CDR3: CASTREGEQFF
DNA: TGTGCCAGCACGCGCGAGGGCGAGCAGTTCTTC

D: NA
J: TRBJ1-4
size: many
V: TRBV15
CDR3: CATSRSRVGEKLFF
DNA: TGTGCCACCAGCAGGTCGCGGGTGGGAGAAAAACTGTTTTTT

D: NA
J: TRBJ2-3
size: many
V: TRBV4-2
CDR3: CASSGAGKETDTQYF
DNA: TGTGCCAGCTCGGGGGCGGGAAAAGAGACAGATACGCAGTATTTT

D: TRBD2
J: TRBJ2-1
size: many
V: TRBV11-2
CDR3: CASSLEPSGRGEQFF
DNA: TGTGCCAGCAGCTTAGAACCTAGCGGGAGAGGTGAGCAGTTCTTC

D: NA
J: TRBJ1-1
size: many
V: TRBV20-1
CDR3: CSARVSVRVNTEAFF
DNA: TGCAGTGCTAGAGTCTCAGTTCGGGTGAACACTGAAGCTTTCTTT

D: TRBD1
J: TRBJ2-1
size: many
V: TRBV5-1
CDR3: CASSSHRGDTNEQFF
DNA: TGCGCCAGCAGCTCCCACAGGGGGGATACAAATGAGCAGTTCTTC

D: TRBD1
J: TRBJ2-2
size: few
V: TRBV5-1
CDR3: CACSGTANTGELFF
DNA: TGCGCCTGCTCCGGGACAGCGAACACCGGGGAGCTGTTTTTT

D: NA
J: TRBJ2-1
size: large
V: TRBV7-2
CDR3: CASSLAQSLHEQFF
DNA: TGTGCCAGCAGCTTAGCGCAGTCTTTGCATGAGCAGTTCTTC

D: NA
J: TRBJ2-7
size: NA
V: TRBV6-6
CDR3: CASSDAQPYEQYF
DNA: TGTGCCAGCAGTGACGCACAGCCCTACGAGCAGTACTTC

D: TRBD1
J: TRBJ2-7
size: few
V: TRBV29-1
CDR3: CSVEDPGTESYEQYF
DNA: TGCAGCGTTGAAGACCCCGGGACAGAGTCCTACGAGCAGTACTTC

D: TRBD1
J: TRBJ2-5
size: few
V: TRBV7-2
CDR3: CASSPGQLMQETQYF
DNA: TGTGCCAGCAGCCCGGGACAGCTGATGCAAGAGACCCAGTACTTC

D: NA
J: TRBJ2-7
size: many
V: TRBV29-1
CDR3: CSVEFNVRSEQYF
DNA: TGCAGCGTTGAATTTAATGTGAGGAGCGAGCAGTACTTC

D: NA
J: TRBJ1-3
size: NA
V: TRBV30
CDR3: CAWSQSTDTIYF
DNA: TGTGCCTGGAGTCAGAGTACCGACACCATATATTTT

D: NA
J: TRBJ2-3
size: many
V: TRBV20-1
CDR3: CSASRGVGWDDTQYF
DNA: TGCAGTGCGAGCAGGGGCGTTGGGTGGGATGATACGCAGTATTTT

D: TRBD2
J: TRBJ2-1
size: NA
V: TRBV11-2
CDR3: CASSLRLAGVIDEQFF
DNA: TGTGCCAGCAGCTTGAGACTAGCGGGAGTAATCGATGAGCAGTTCTTC

D: NA
J: TRBJ2-3
size: NA
V: TRBV5-1
CDR3: CASSLAGQGKPDTQYF
DNA: TGCGCCAGCAGCTTGGCCGGGCAGGGGAAGCCAGATACGCAGTATTTT

D: NA
J: TRBJ2-6
size: few
V: TRBV12-3/TRBV12-4
CDR3: CASSLRQGSSGANVLTF
DNA: TGTGCCAGCAGTTTAAGGCAGGGGAGCTCTGGGGCCAACGTCCTGACTTTC

D: TRBD2
J: TRBJ2-1
size: many
V: TRBV27
CDR3: CASSYSGAYNEQFF
DNA: TGTGCCAGCAGTTATAGCGGGGCCTACAATGAGCAGTTCTTC

D: NA
J: TRBJ2-1
size: many
V: TRBV5-1
CDR3: CASSLTGRFYNEQFF
DNA: TGCGCCAGCAGCTTGACAGGGAGATTCTACAATGAGCAGTTCTTC

D: TRBD1
J: TRBJ2-2
size: once
V: TRBV7-8
CDR3: CASSLEGTGRTGELFF
DNA: TGTGCCAGCAGCTTAGAGGGGACAGGGAGGACCGGGGAGCTGTTTTTT

D: NA
J: TRBJ1-2
size: many
V: TRBV12-3/TRBV12-4
CDR3: CASSFRRAWDGYTF
DNA: TGTGCCAGCAGCTTCCGGCGCGCGTGGGATGGCTACACCTTC

D: NA
J: TRBJ1-5
size: NA
V: TRBV24-1
CDR3: CATSDSLGGLNQPQHF
DNA: TGTGCCACCAGTGATTCCCTCGGGGGTCTCAATCAGCCCCAGCATTTT

D: TRBD2
J: TRBJ2-7
size: NA
V: TRBV11-1
CDR3: CASSKTPPRSGTTYEQYF
DNA: TGTGCCAGCAGCAAAACCCCCCCCCGTAGCGGGACAACCTACGAGCAGTACTTC

D: NA
J: TRBJ2-1
size: many
V: TRBV7-6
CDR3: CASSSGNLDNEQFF
DNA: TGTGCCAGCAGTTCAGGGAATCTAGACAATGAGCAGTTCTTC

D: TRBD2
J: TRBJ2-7
size: many
V: TRBV5-5
CDR3: CASSSLAGGSYEQYF
DNA: TGTGCCAGCAGCTCCCTAGCGGGAGGTTCCTACGAGCAGTACTTC